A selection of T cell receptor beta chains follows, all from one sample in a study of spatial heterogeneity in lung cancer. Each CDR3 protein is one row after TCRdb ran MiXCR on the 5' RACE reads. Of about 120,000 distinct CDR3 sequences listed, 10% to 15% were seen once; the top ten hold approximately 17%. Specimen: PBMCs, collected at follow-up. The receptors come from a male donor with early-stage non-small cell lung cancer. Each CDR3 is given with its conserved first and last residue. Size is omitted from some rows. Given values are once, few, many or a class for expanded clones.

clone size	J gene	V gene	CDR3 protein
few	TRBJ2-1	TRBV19	CASSTSPIGNEQFF
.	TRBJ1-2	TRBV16	CASSPHRDRVSYTF
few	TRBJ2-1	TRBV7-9	CASSLMGPGNEQFF
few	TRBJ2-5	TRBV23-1	CASSQSYQGAFETQYF
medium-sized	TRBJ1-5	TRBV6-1	CASSVRRGAVEEPQHF
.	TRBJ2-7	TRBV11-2	CASSSTGGIDEQYF
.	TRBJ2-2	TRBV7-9	CASSLNLGPTGELFF
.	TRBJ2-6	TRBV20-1	CSARQNRPGTGANVLTF
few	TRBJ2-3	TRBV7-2	CASSFGVSDTQYF
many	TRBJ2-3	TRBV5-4	CASSLAGRGVVTDTQYF
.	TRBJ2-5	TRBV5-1	CASSPTGAGGRETQYF
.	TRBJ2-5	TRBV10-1	CASSEALLGETQYF
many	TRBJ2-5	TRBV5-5	CASSLKGLAGGETQYF
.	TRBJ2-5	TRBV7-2	CASSLEAVKKYF
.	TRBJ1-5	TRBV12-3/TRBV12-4	CASSPSGTGAGQPQHF
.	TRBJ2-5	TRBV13	CASSLQRLAVETQYF
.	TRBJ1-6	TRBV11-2	CASSLEAGNSPLHF
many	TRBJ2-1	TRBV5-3	CARSPTQRSYNEQFF
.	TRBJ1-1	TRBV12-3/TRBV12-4	CASSSSGGREAFF
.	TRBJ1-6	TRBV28	CASSSGGGNSPLHF
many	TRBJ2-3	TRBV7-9	CASSFTDTQYF
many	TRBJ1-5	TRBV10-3	CAISEGQTNQPQHF
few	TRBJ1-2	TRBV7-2	CASSLMGQPTTF
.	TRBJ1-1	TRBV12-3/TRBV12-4	CASSPRTGRAGAFF
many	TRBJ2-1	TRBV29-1	CSVEGATDMGNEQFF
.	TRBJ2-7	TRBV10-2	CASERDNYEQYF
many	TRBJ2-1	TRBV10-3	CAISSGDSYNEQFF
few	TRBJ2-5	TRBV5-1	CASSAGQNQETQYF
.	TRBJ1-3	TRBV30	CAFGRLLSENTIYF
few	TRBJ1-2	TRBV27	CASSPNSGQVYGYTF
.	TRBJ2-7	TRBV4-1	CASSQDYSDEQYF
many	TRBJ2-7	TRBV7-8	CASSPTAQGLYEQYF
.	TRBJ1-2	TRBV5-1	CASSLESGDRDGYTF
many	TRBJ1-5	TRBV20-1	CSASLQGPTSQPQHF
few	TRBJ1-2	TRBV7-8	CASSRGTRSYGYTF
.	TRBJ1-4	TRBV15	CATSLKQGAGSNEKLFF
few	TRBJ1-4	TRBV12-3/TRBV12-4	CASSLQGAGEKLFF
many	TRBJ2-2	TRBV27	CASSPSWAANTGELFF
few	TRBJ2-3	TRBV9	CASSKLTDTQYF
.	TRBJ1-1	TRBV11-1	CASSTGTANTEAFF
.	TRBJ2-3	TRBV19	CATLIGGTDTQYF
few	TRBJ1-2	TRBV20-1	CSARIPTGQAGYTF
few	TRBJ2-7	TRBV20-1	CSARDWGTFDEQYF
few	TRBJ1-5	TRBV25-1	CASSENNQPQHF
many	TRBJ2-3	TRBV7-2	CASSFGHTDTQYF
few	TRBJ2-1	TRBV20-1	CSAKETTFNEQFF
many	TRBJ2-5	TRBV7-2	CASSLVGINGETQYF
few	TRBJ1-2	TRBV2	CASGGGGGYTF
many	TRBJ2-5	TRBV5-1	CASRSGTQETQYF
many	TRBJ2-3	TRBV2	CASRSGGAGTDTQYF
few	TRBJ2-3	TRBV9	CASSDRSGPSLKGTQYF